Listed here are 4 T cell receptor beta chains from one sample, sequenced in a study of type 1 regulatory T cells. TCRdb redid the calling of the reads with MiXCR, one entry per CDR3 protein. Of approximately 97,000 distinct CDR3 sequences in the sample, around a third were seen once. Sequences were obtained from CD4+ T cells, either the whole sample or a sorted fraction (not recorded which). These receptors were collected from a human donor in good health.

The table lists this clonotype with a few counts. The chain combines TRBV7-9 with TRBJ2-1, with 12 bases aligning to TRBD2. Germline values: CDR1 SEHNR, CDR2 FQNEAQ (reference sequence). The CDR3 consists of 16 residues. V dropped 5 bases and J dropped 6; count of bases not matched to a gene: 8. This CDR3 is CASSPWTSGTGNEQFF. CDR3 DNA: TGTGCCAGCAGCCCCTGGACTAGCGGGACCGGCAATGAGCAGTTCTTC.

In its sample, this clonotype was seen a few times. The J gene is TRBJ1-5, the V gene TRBV20-1; D ambiguous. The CDR3 contains 12 residues. Germline CDR1 reads DFQATT; CDR2 reads SNEGSKA (reference sequence). Trimming shortened V by 5 bases and J by 3 bases, and 8 bases separated the two germline ends. This CDR3 reads CSAGVPNQPQHF. CDR3 in DNA: TGCAGTGCTGGGGTTCCCAATCAGCCCCAGCATTTT.

In its sample, this clonotype was seen a few times. The rearrangement joins TRBV4-1 to TRBJ1-1; D is undetermined. CDR3 length: 14 amino acids. The germline V gene encodes CDR1 MGHRA and CDR2 YSYEKL. Deletions cut 0 bases from V and 4 bases from J, with 9 bases between. DNA for the CDR3: TGCGCCAGCAGCCAAGATCGGGTGATCACTGAAGCTTTCTTT. Translated, it gives CASSQDRVITEAFF.

This clonotype was counted between two and nine times. CDR3 amino acids: CSAREGTSTEAFF. DNA for the CDR3: TGCAGTGCTAGAGAGGGCACGTCCACTGAAGCTTTCTTT. The chain has TRBV20-1 and TRBJ1-1; D is undetermined. The germline gives CDR1 DFQATT, CDR2 SNEGSKA (reference sequence). This CDR3 is built from 13 residues. V dropped 0 bases and J dropped 4 bases, with 9 bases sitting between them.